This T cell receptor (beta chain) is from a study of cytotoxic CD8 clonotypes in ibrutinib-treated CLL. Study-level background: The response samples were taken once patients had been treated for a median of about 12 months, range 6 to 36.

Study observations and caveats: Progressing and sustained-remission patients had different sampling times. A rise in clonality was seen at ibrutinib response, and a fall back toward baseline was seen at progression.

Turning to this clone: Its antigen is unknown.

The CDR3 length is 15 residues. CDR1 is MNHEY, CDR2 SMNVEV, per germline (reference sequence). With 5 bases removed from V and 4 bases from J, the gap between germline ends came to 15 bases. Repertoires were generated with immunoSEQ multiplex PCR, while TCRdb's copy carries only in-frame clones and drops some. The sample includes approximately 280,000 clones, 60% to 80% of them seen just once. The J gene is TRBJ2-1, the V gene TRBV27; perhaps TRBD1 as D (6 bases). The TCR sequence derives from a human donor with chronic lymphocytic leukemia. The specimen was PBMCs, collected at disease progression, from a patient treated with ibrutinib. The CDR3 reads CASSRDTPTYNEQFF. CDR3 DNA sequence: TGTGCCAGCAGTCGGGACACCCCAACGTACAATGAGCAGTTCTTC.